The 11 T cell receptor beta chains listed next were all sequenced from one sample in a study of cytomegalovirus exposure and HLA in healthy donors. PCR employed 60 Vbeta and 13 Jbeta primers. The table came from immunoSEQ multiplex PCR; TCRdb's copy has only in-frame clones and leaves some out. The sample consists of 130,000 or so clones, around 9% of them appearing once. Material for sequencing was PBMCs. The receptors derive from a woman between 40 and 55 years old in good health and CMV-seropositive.

This clone showed up just a few times. The V gene is TRBV5-1, the J gene TRBJ2-5, with D perhaps TRBD2 (5 bases). Germline CDR1 is SGHRS and CDR2 is YFSETQ. This CDR3 comprises 16 residues. Trimming cost V 1 base and J 3 bases, with 16 bases left between them. The CDR3 loop reads CASSLSGLAWEETQYF. CDR3 DNA: TGCGCCAGCAGCTTGTCTGGTCTAGCATGGGAAGAGACCCAGTACTTC.

Turning to this clone: The CDR3 does not close with the conserved phenylalanine or tryptophan, likely indicating a read error. The DNA is omitted, as the CDR3 cannot be located on it reliably, and the CDR3 follows TCRdb's listing. The rearrangement joins TRBV9 to TRBJ2-3; the table's D call of TRBD2 was not tested on the DNA. Germline CDR1 reads SGDLS; CDR2 reads YYNGEE. Termini included, the CDR3 measures 15 amino acids. CDR3 protein: CASSVLAGPTDTKYL.

The chain couples TRBV11-3 to TRBJ2-7, with 9 positions matching TRBD1. The CDR3 sequence is 15 residues long. V lost 6 bases and J lost 6; bases outside the gene matches: 12. The V gene's germline CDR1 is SGHNT and CDR2 YENEEA. In DNA, the CDR3 is TGTGCCAGCAGGTTGGGACAGGGTGGCTTTGGCGAGCAGTACTTC. Translating gives CASRLGQGGFGEQYF. Supplemented by reference TRBV11-3 and TRBJ2-7, the full variable domain reads EAGVVQSPRYKIIEKKQPVAFWCNPISGHNTLYWYLQNLGQGPELLIRYENEEAVDDSQLPKDRFSAERLKGVDSTLKIQPAELGDSAVYLCASRLGQGGFGEQYFGPGTRLTVT.

This clone appeared a few times. The genes are TRBV5-1 and TRBJ2-2, with a weak D call TRBD2 (5 bases). V was cut by 0 bases and J by 1 base, with 13 bases left in between. This CDR3 is 17 amino acids long. CDR1 SGHRS and CDR2 YFSETQ come from the germline V gene. CDR3 residues: CASSLGSSGWNTGELFF. CDR3 in DNA: TGCGCCAGCAGCTTGGGATCGAGCGGATGGAACACCGGGGAGCTGTTTTTT.

This sequence joins TRBV5-1 and TRBJ1-2, with 7 bases identical to TRBD1. After removal of 7 bases from V and 6 bases from J, the junction contained 6 bases not matched to a gene. This CDR3 region has 12 residues. Germline CDR1 is SGHRS and CDR2 is YFSETQ. The CDR3 region has the DNA TGCGCCAGCCGGGACAGTGGAGATGGCTACACCTTC. Translating gives CASRDSGDGYTF.

This clone came up a few times. The chain employs TRBV10-3 and TRBJ1-6, with 11 bases matching TRBD1. This CDR3 has 15 amino acids. With V trimmed by 6 bases and J by 9 bases, 7 bases remained unmatched. Germline-derived CDR1 and CDR2 are ENHRY and SYGVKD. CDR3 loop: CAIRQGQGAGSPLHF. The CDR3 DNA is TGTGCCATCAGGCAAGGACAGGGGGCAGGTTCACCCCTCCACTTT.

This clone appeared many times. V gene TRBV7-9 combines with J gene TRBJ2-2; 7 positions match TRBD1. CDR3 length equals 15 residues. In germline, CDR1 is SEHNR, CDR2 FQNEAQ (reference sequence). With 4 bases clipped from V and 1 base from J, the junction kept 3 bases outside the gene matches. The chain's CDR3 is CASSSQGKNTGELFF. CDR3 in DNA: TGTGCCAGCAGCTCACAGGGGAAGAACACCGGGGAGCTGTTTTTT.

This chain's CDR3 is CASSRPDSYYGYTF. The CDR3 bases are TGTGCCAGCAGCCGCCCTGACAGCTACTATGGCTACACCTTC. This chain joins TRBV9 and TRBJ1-2; D perhaps matches TRBD1 (5 bases). CDR1 and CDR2 (germline): SGDLS, YYNGEE. This CDR3 has 14 amino acids. Trimming removed 4 bases at V and 3 bases at J, with 13 bases between.

This clone has a handful of counts. The chain joins TRBV5-4 to TRBJ2-2; 8 bases are a match to TRBD2. The CDR3 runs 15 residues. Germline V gene data show CDR1 as SGHNT and CDR2 as YYREEE (reference sequence). V shed 1 base, J shed 5 bases, and the junction held 4 bases outside the gene matches. CDR3 bases: TGTGCCAGCAGCTTGAGCGGGGGTGCTACCGGGGAGCTGTTTTTT. Its translation: CASSLSGGATGELFF.

V and J are TRBV7-8 and TRBJ1-1; D is possibly TRBD1 (6 bases). This CDR3 spans 14 amino acids. Germline lookup yields CDR1 SGHVS and CDR2 FQNEAQ. The germline V and J ends were trimmed by 2 bases and 1 base, with 8 bases remaining between them. The CDR3 DNA reads TGTGCCAGCAGCTTACCAGGGGCGAACACTGAAGCTTTCTTT. Amino acids: CASSLPGANTEAFF.

This clone was found a few times. V gene TRBV14 combines with J gene TRBJ2-5; D might be TRBD1 (6 bases). The CDR3 is 14 residues long. V lost 4 bases and J lost 4, with 13 bases in between. CDR1 is SGHDN, CDR2 FVKESK, per germline. CDR3 in amino acids: CASSLNTGPETQYF. Here the CDR3 DNA reads TGTGCCAGCAGCCTGAACACAGGGCCAGAGACCCAGTACTTC.